These T cell receptor beta chains were read from a single sample in a study of blood T cell repertoires in COVID-19. The table came from immunoSEQ multiplex PCR; TCRdb's copy has only in-frame clones and leaves some out. This sample has some 70,000 clones, with 79% found just once. The sequenced sample consisted of peripheral blood. The receptors here all came from a woman between 45 and 60 years old with acute or convalescent COVID-19. CDR3s include the opening cysteine and the closing phenylalanine or tryptophan. The D gene is left open where the match is weak. Size is omitted from some rows. Given values are once, few, many or a class for expanded clones.

.	TRBV10-3	TRBJ1-2	.	CAISAGIDYGYTF	TGTGCCATCAGTGCCGGGATCGACTATGGCTACACCTTC
.	TRBV14	TRBJ1-2	.	CASSQDAWGPRGYTF	TGTGCCAGCAGCCAAGATGCGTGGGGGCCTCGGGGCTACACCTTC
.	TRBV19	TRBJ1-6	.	CASTTMGRGISPLHF	TGTGCCAGTACCACGATGGGCAGGGGCATATCACCCCTCCACTTT
.	TRBV19	TRBJ2-1	.	CASSMGAFSRGSYNEQFF	TGTGCCAGTAGTATGGGGGCCTTTAGTAGGGGGTCCTACAATGAGCAGTTCTTC
.	TRBV7-6	TRBJ2-1	TRBD2	CASSPTGASGGIRSYNEQFF	TGTGCCAGCAGCCCGACGGGGGCTAGCGGGGGAATTCGGTCCTACAATGAGCAGTTCTTC
.	TRBV28	TRBJ1-5	TRBD1	CASSFGQGYQPQHF	TGTGCCAGCAGTTTCGGACAGGGGTACCAGCCCCAGCATTTT
.	TRBV6-5	TRBJ1-3	.	CASSYRAQDSGNTIYF	TGTGCCAGCAGTTACCGAGCTCAGGACTCTGGAAACACCATATATTTT
once	TRBV4-2	TRBJ2-2	TRBD2	CASSQDPSGVAGELFF	TGTGCCAGCAGCCAAGACCCTAGCGGGGTGGCCGGGGAGCTGTTTTTT
.	TRBV7-2	TRBJ2-2	TRBD1	CASSSEGGDRIGLFF	TGTGCCAGCAGCTCGGAAGGGGGCGACAGGATAGGGCTGTTTTTT
.	TRBV6-5	TRBJ1-6	TRBD1	CASREGQGALHF	TGTGCCAGCAGGGAGGGCCAGGGGGCCCTCCACTTT
.	TRBV12-5	TRBJ1-2	TRBD1	CASAPDREFGYTF	TGTGCTAGTGCTCCCGACAGGGAGTTTGGCTACACCTTC
.	TRBV7-9	TRBJ1-1	TRBD1	CASSSERPTGVNTEAFF	TGTGCCAGCAGCTCCGAGAGGCCGACAGGGGTGAACACTGAAGCTTTCTTT
.	TRBV19	TRBJ1-1	.	CASRLPGHYTEAFF	TGTGCCAGTAGGTTACCGGGACACTACACTGAAGCTTTCTTT
once	TRBV30	TRBJ1-6	TRBD1	CASEGQTNSPLHF	TGTGCCTCTGAGGGACAGACCAATTCACCCCTCCACTTT
few	TRBV19	TRBJ1-1	.	CASISPLNTEAFF	TGTGCCAGTATCAGTCCCTTGAACACTGAAGCTTTCTTT
once	TRBV10-1	TRBJ2-7	TRBD1	CASRSGTGTYEQYF	TGCGCCAGCAGGTCCGGGACAGGAACCTACGAGCAGTACTTC
.	TRBV7-2	TRBJ1-6	.	CASSFPSAPLHF	TGTGCCAGCAGCTTCCCCTCGGCACCCCTCCACTTT
.	TRBV5-4	TRBJ2-1	.	CASSIDRTNEQFF	TGTGCCAGCAGCATCGACAGGACTAATGAGCAGTTCTTC
.	TRBV3-1/TRBV3-2	TRBJ1-1	TRBD1	CASSHDRETEAFF	TGTGCCAGCAGCCATGACAGGGAAACTGAAGCTTTCTTT
medium-sized	TRBV5-6	TRBJ1-2	.	CASSEHYYGYTF	TGTGCCAGCAGCGAGCATTACTATGGCTACACCTTC
.	TRBV30	TRBJ1-6	TRBD1	CAWSPTGATYTLHF	TGTGCCTGGAGCCCAACAGGGGCCACCTACACCCTCCACTTT
.	TRBV27	TRBJ2-7	.	CASRSPLRYEQYF	TGTGCCAGCAGAAGCCCGCTCCGCTACGAGCAGTACTTC
.	TRBV7-2	TRBJ2-1	TRBD2	CASSPTSGSDEQFF	TGTGCCAGCAGCCCGACTAGCGGGAGCGACGAGCAGTTCTTC
few	TRBV10-2	TRBJ1-1	TRBD1	CASIWGTGDGEAFF	TGCGCCAGCATTTGGGGGACAGGGGATGGAGAAGCTTTCTTT
few	TRBV6-5	TRBJ1-5	.	CASRRDFGQPQHF	TGTGCCAGCAGAAGAGACTTTGGTCAGCCCCAGCATTTT